One sample yielded the 11 T cell receptor beta chains listed below, sequenced in a study of control samples from healthy donors and cancer patients. The repertoire was sequenced with immunoSEQ multiplex PCR; TCRdb's copy has only in-frame clones and lacks some. Among some 30,000 clones listed, 70% to 90% were seen once. Sequenced input: formalin-fixed, paraffin-embedded tissue. These receptors all come from a female donor with melanoma.

The chain couples TRBV19 to TRBJ1-5; 7 positions match TRBD1. The germline V gene encodes CDR1 LNHDA and CDR2 SQIVND (reference sequence). With V trimmed by 6 bases and J by 5 bases, 7 bases remained unmatched. The CDR3 consists of 14 residues. The CDR3: CASSTGDQHQPQHF. The CDR3 DNA is TGTGCCAGTAGCACAGGGGACCAACATCAGCCCCAGCATTTT.

This clone was counted a single time. V is TRBV18 and J is TRBJ2-2; a weak D match, TRBD2 (5 bases). The CDR3 totals 14 residues. The germline CDR1 and CDR2 sequences are KGHSH and LQKENI. V lost 2 bases and J lost 5, with 9 bases in between. As DNA, the CDR3 is TGTGCCAGCTCACCAGAGGGAAAGACCGGGGAGCTGTTTTTT. Encoded protein: CASSPEGKTGELFF.

The chain uses TRBV5-1 and TRBJ2-2; 11 nucleotides line up with TRBD2. This CDR3 contains 16 residues. The germline gives CDR1 SGHRS, CDR2 YFSETQ. Trimming at V came to 0 bases and at J to 5 bases, leaving 3 bases not matched to a gene. CDR3 bases: TGCGCCAGCAGCTTGGATCGACTAGCGGGGACCGGGGAGCTGTTTTTT. Translating gives CASSLDRLAGTGELFF.

This clone appeared a single time. This chain uses TRBV4-2 with TRBJ1-5; D unresolved. The V end was cut by 2 bases, the J end by 2 bases, with 7 bases between. In germline, CDR1 is LGHNA, CDR2 YNFKEQ. This CDR3 spans 14 amino acids. CDR3 sequence: CASSQTTGNQPQHF. The CDR3 DNA sequence: TGTGCCAGCAGCCAAACTACCGGCAATCAGCCCCAGCATTTT.

This chain uses TRBV7-2 with TRBJ2-7; D is unclear. V shed 3 bases and J shed 7 bases, with 7 bases lying between them. CDR3 length: 11 residues. Germline values: CDR1 SGHTA, CDR2 FQGNSA. As DNA, the CDR3 is TGTGCCAGCAGCTTCGCCCGTGAGCAGTACTTC. Residues: CASSFAREQYF.

This clone has a handful of counts. CDR3 sequence (DNA): TGTGCCAGCAGTGGTCCTAGCCGGAATACGCAGTATTTT. This sequence encodes CASSGPSRNTQYF. V and J are TRBV25-1 and TRBJ2-3; TRBD2 might be the D (5 bases). Germline values: CDR1 MGHDK, CDR2 SYGVNS. CDR3 size: 13 residues. Trimming cost V 4 bases and J 7 bases, with 12 bases left between them.

This chain connects TRBV3-1 (or the pseudogene TRBV3-2) to TRBJ2-3; D is undetermined. The CDR3 consists of 15 residues. The germline V gene has CDR1 LGHDT and CDR2 YNNKEL (reference sequence). The V and J ends lost 1 base and 1 base respectively, with 9 bases between them. The CDR3 DNA reads TGTGCCAGCAGCCAAGTCTTTTTGGGCACAGATACGCAGTATTTT. Protein sequence: CASSQVFLGTDTQYF.

The J gene is TRBJ2-7, the V gene TRBV2, with 7 bases aligning to TRBD2. Germline CDR1 SNHLY, CDR2 FYNNEI. CDR3 length equals 13 residues. Losses at the gene ends were 7 bases for V and 6 bases for J; bases not matched to a gene: 9. As DNA, the CDR3 is TGTGCCAGCAAAGAGCGGGAATCGAGCGAGCAGTACTTC. It codes for CASKERESSEQYF.

This sequence joins TRBV5-6 and TRBJ2-1; D may be TRBD1 (6 bases). Trimming cost V 0 bases and J 3 bases, with 10 bases left between them. The CDR3 extends over 15 amino acids. The germline gives CDR1 SGHDT, CDR2 YYEEEE. The CDR3 sequence: CASSLAPGDYNEQFF. In nucleotides, the CDR3 is TGTGCCAGCAGCTTGGCTCCAGGGGACTACAATGAGCAGTTCTTC.

The rearrangement uses TRBV14 and TRBJ1-2; 9 bases are a match to TRBD1. The V gene end was trimmed by 1 base and the J gene end by 5 bases; junction bases not matched to a gene: 5. Looked up from germline, CDR1 is SGHDN and CDR2 is FVKESK. The CDR3 is 15 residues long. CDR3 loop: CASSQVGQGRYGYTF. The CDR3 DNA follows: TGTGCCAGCAGCCAAGTGGGACAGGGTCGGTATGGCTACACCTTC. The full variable domain, rest sourced from reference TRBV14 and TRBJ1-2, is EAGVTQFPSHSVIEKGQTVTLRCDPISGHDNLYWYRRVMGKEIKFLLHFVKESKQDESGMPNNRFLAERTGGTYSTLKVQPAELEDSGVYFCASSQVGQGRYGYTFGSGTRLTVV.

The CDR3 nucleotides are TGCGCCAGCAGCTTGCAGGGTGGCGGCACTGAAGCTTTCTTT. This encodes CASSLQGGGTEAFF. The chain joins TRBV5-1 to TRBJ1-1, with D perhaps matching TRBD1 (5 bases). V was shortened by 1 base and J by 4 bases, with 11 bases between the two germline ends. CDR1 and CDR2 (germline): SGHRS, YFSETQ. CDR3 size: 14 residues.